This TCR beta chain was found in a study of blood T cells in healthy people across ages. Study-level results: PBMC samples, being unsorted, prevented any conclusive comparison of naive and antigen-experienced cells.

This clonotype was detected ten times or more. The antigen is unknown. The ends were cut back, 5 bases at V and 4 bases at J, with 21 bases in the middle. The CDR3 contains 17 residues. CDR1 is MNHEY, CDR2 SMNVEV, per germline (reference sequence). Next came a second PCR, run for about 7 to 12 cycles, which used a sample-barcoded 5' primer along with a J-beta primer mix. TCRdb reprocessed the 5' RACE reads with MiXCR, giving one entry per CDR3 protein. The sample has about 590,000 distinct CDR3 sequences; under 30% are singletons. The V and J genes are TRBV27 and TRBJ2-1, with D possibly being TRBD1 (6 bases). The sequence was collected from a woman aged 80 or over in good health. The sequenced material came from blood. The CDR3: CASSVGNLGAKYNEQFF. Here the CDR3 DNA reads TGTGCCAGCAGTGTGGGGAATCTGGGGGCCAAGTACAATGAGCAGTTCTTC.